This record concerns one T cell receptor beta chain sequence. CD8 cells classed as naive were CD45RO-negative and positively selected for CCR7, excluding terminally differentiated effector memory CD45RA+ cells. In germline, CDR1 is SGHRS, CDR2 YFSETQ. J lost 2 bases, V lost 4 bases, and 7 bases had no gene match. The CDR3 is made up of 15 amino acids. Only in-frame clones appear in the TCRdb table, and some are missing; sequencing was by immunoSEQ multiplex PCR. The table includes about 2 million clones, just under 95% detected once. This sample stems from a study of shared clonotypes between healthy human individuals.

The TCR sequence derives from a man between 18 and 35 years old in good health. The chain has TRBV5-1 and TRBJ2-7; TRBD1 aligns across 9 bases. The specimen sequenced was naive CD8+ T cells sorted from blood. In DNA, the CDR3 is TGCGCCAGCAGCGGGATAGGGACAGGGACCTACGAGCAGTACTTC. This encodes CASSGIGTGTYEQYF.